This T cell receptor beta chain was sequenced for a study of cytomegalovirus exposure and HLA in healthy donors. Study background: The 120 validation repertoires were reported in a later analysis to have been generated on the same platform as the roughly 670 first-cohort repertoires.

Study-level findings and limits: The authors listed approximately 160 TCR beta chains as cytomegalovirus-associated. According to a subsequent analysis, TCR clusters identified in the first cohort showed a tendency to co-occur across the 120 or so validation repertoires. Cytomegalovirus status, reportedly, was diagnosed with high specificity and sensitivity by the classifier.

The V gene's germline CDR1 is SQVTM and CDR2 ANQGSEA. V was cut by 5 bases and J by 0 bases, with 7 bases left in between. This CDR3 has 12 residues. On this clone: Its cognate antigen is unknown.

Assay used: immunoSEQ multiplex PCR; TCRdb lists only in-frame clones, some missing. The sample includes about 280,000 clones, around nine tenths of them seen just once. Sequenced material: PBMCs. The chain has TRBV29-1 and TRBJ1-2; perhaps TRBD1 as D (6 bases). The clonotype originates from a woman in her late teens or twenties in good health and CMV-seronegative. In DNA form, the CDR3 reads TGCAGCGTTACAGGGCCTAACTATGGCTACACCTTC. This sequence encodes CSVTGPNYGYTF. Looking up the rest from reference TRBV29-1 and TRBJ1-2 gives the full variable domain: SAVISQKPSRDICQRGTSLTIQCQVDSQVTMMFWYRQQPGQSLTLIATANQGSEATYESGFVIDKFPISRPNLTFSTLTVSNMSPEDSSIYLCSVTGPNYGYTFGSGTRLTVV.